This TCR beta chain was sequenced for a study of T cells after yellow fever vaccination (dated by TCRdb to between 2019 and 2020). The study in broad terms: Libraries from fractions with low cell numbers were prepared with the SMART-Seq v4 Ultra Low Input RNA kit. To follow T-cell clones before and after both primary and booster YFV17D yellow fever vaccination, bulk TCR alpha and beta repertoires underwent longitudinal sequencing. Blood was drawn at multiple timepoints before and after primary and secondary immunization, with bulk PBMC replicates and cell subsets isolated. Two healthy male donors, one aged 18 to 30 and one aged 30 to 39 years, made up the cohort. Study-wide findings and limitations: Most clones expanded after primary vaccination (around 97% of CD4 and roughly 90% of CD8) were re-detected after the booster, suggesting that broad memory maintenance occurred. A small fraction of clonotypes appeared in both the CD4 and CD8 compartments, likely as a result of convergent recombination. FACS-sorted repertoires could contain abundant contaminating clonotypes from the bulk population, so computational filtering was required. The study included only two donors, which limits how far the findings can be generalized. The secondary T-cell response was weaker than the primary response but faster, peaking on day 5 instead of day 15.

TCR cDNA was made using 5'RACE template switching, a step that added a universal primer site and unique molecular identifiers. Priming of cDNA synthesis was performed from both the TCR alpha and TCR beta constant segments. Library amplification involved two PCR steps, and the second step added sample barcodes and sequencing adapters. Sequencing of the libraries was done on either Illumina HiSeq 2500 (2x100 bp) or NovaSeq (2x150 bp). In the paper's pipeline: MIGEC was used to demultiplex reads and collapse the reads into UMI consensus sequences, and MiXCR was used for V(D)J alignment. Clonotypes responding to the vaccine were identified with edgeR on replicate PBMC samples, with the criteria of FDR below 0.01 and a log2 fold change above 5 up to day 15. Bulk clonotypes were assigned CD4 or CD8 identity according to which sequenced CD4 or CD8 repertoire held them at higher abundance. TCRdb reworked the public reads: Q25 trimming with fastp, MiXCR clone assembly, productive beta chains retained. Rows are unified per CDR3 protein, each entry keeping the most common DNA and genes. TCRdb, not the original authors, processed these V and J calls. The sample table contains 600,000 to 750,000 distinct CDR3 sequences; only one count was recorded for around 12% of them. Together, the top ten hold about 15% of the sample.

V and J lose 4 bases and 9 bases, and a span of 7 bases separates them. The CDR3 covers 11 residues, taking in both the cysteine and the phenylalanine. The read is trimmed to its CDR3 DNA, 33 bases read in frame from base 1. Reading the germline V gene gives CDR1 MNHEY and CDR2 SVGAGI. Regarding this clonotype: It lacks a known antigen. Base qualities are not at hand, and no much larger clone is one base apart.

Explained via the paper, the treatment or condition label denotes: live attenuated yellow fever vaccine strain. At every blood-draw timepoint, two biological replicates of bulk PBMCs were collected. A standard Ficoll-Paque protocol was used to isolate PBMCs from peripheral blood. TriZol was used to extract RNA from bulk PBMCs, from CD4 and CD8 fractions, and from dextramer-positive and dextramer-negative fractions. The chain couples TRBV6-5 to TRBJ2-1, with an unclear D gene assignment. The clonotype was recovered from a man in his thirties or forties who received the YFV17D yellow fever vaccine. This sample comprised PBMCs, obtained on the day of the yellow fever booster vaccination. The CDR3 protein is CASSSVSEQFF. Here is the DNA: TGTGCCAGCAGTTCTGTTAGTGAGCAGTTCTTC.